This entry lists 10 T cell receptor beta chains sequenced from one sample in a study of blood T cell repertoires in COVID-19. The assay was immunoSEQ multiplex PCR, and TCRdb's table has in-frame clones only and misses some. The sample includes around 60,000 clones, 80% to 90% of them seen just once. Sequenced material: peripheral blood. The receptors derive from a man aged 35-49 years with acute or convalescent COVID-19.

This clone was observed a handful of times. The chain employs TRBV6-1 and TRBJ2-1; the D gene is possibly TRBD2 (6 bases). With 2 bases removed from V and 3 bases from J, the gap between germline ends came to 14 bases. Germline lookup yields CDR1 MNHNS and CDR2 SASEGT. CDR3 length: 16 amino acids. The CDR3 loop is CASSEPGGGVYNEQFF. The CDR3 region has the DNA TGTGCCAGCAGTGAACCCGGGGGTGGGGTCTACAATGAGCAGTTCTTC.

The gene calls are TRBV4-2 and TRBJ2-5; 13 nucleotides agree with TRBD2. The germline CDR1 and CDR2 sequences are LGHNA and YNFKEQ. The CDR3 extends over 16 amino acids. The V and J ends lost 4 bases and 10 bases, in that order; junction bases with no gene match: 12. This CDR3 is CASSPGLAGALLGQYF. In nucleotides, the CDR3 is TGTGCCAGCAGCCCCGGACTAGCGGGGGCCTTACTCGGCCAGTACTTC.

The chain joins TRBV12-3 or TRBV12-4 to TRBJ2-7, with 7 nucleotides matching TRBD2. The V and J ends lost 7 bases and 6 bases, in that order; junction bases with no gene match: 9. The CDR3 is 13 residues long. CDR3 bases: TGTGCCAGCACTCACGGGGGGTTGGGCGAGCAGTACTTC. Encoded protein: CASTHGGLGEQYF.

The rearrangement joins TRBV30 to TRBJ1-1; possibly TRBD1 for D (6 bases). Trimming stripped 1 base from V and 6 bases from J, with 12 bases between. Germline CDR1 is GTSNPN and CDR2 is SVGIG (reference sequence). There are 13 residues in the CDR3. The CDR3 sequence is CAWSGQQGPEAFF. DNA for the CDR3: TGTGCCTGGAGTGGGCAACAGGGCCCTGAAGCTTTCTTT.

V gene TRBV27 combines with J gene TRBJ1-1; 11 bases fit TRBD1. The length of the CDR3 is 16 residues. The V gene end was trimmed by 2 bases and the J gene end by 11 bases; junction bases not matched to a gene: 13. Per the germline V gene, CDR1 is MNHEY and CDR2 is SMNVEV (reference sequence). The CDR3, as DNA: TGTGCCAGCAGTTTAGGGACAGGGGGGCGCGGGGGTGAGGCTTTCTTT. Residues: CASSLGTGGRGGEAFF.

This clone was seen just once. This sequence joins TRBV11-1 and TRBJ2-7, with D possibly TRBD1 on 6 matching bases. Germline-derived CDR1 and CDR2 are SGHAT and FQDESV (reference sequence). V lost 1 base, J lost 3 bases, and 13 bases lay in between. CDR3 length: 15 amino acids. The CDR3 spells CASSLGTVLDYEQYF. CDR3 coding DNA: TGTGCCAGCAGCTTAGGGACAGTATTAGACTACGAGCAGTACTTC.

Regarding this clone: The junction departs from the called germline gene at one end, perhaps through a read error. The rearrangement uses TRBV27 and TRBJ1-5, with 7 bases lining up with TRBD1. CDR1 is MNHEY, CDR2 SMNVEV, per germline (reference sequence). The CDR3 loop spans 13 amino acids. CDR3 DNA sequence: TGTGCCGGCAGTGCCTACAGGGGTCAGCCCCAGCATTTT. It yields the protein CAGSAYRGQPQHF.

The chain uses TRBV27 and TRBJ1-2; 7 nucleotides match TRBD1. The V and J ends lost 2 bases and 14 bases, in that order; junction bases with no gene match: 14. From germline, CDR1 is MNHEY and CDR2 SMNVEV (reference sequence). The CDR3 is 14 residues long. In DNA form, the CDR3 reads TGTGCCAGCAGTTTACGAAACACAGGGGCCCAATTAACCTTC. This codes for CASSLRNTGAQLTF.

This chain joins TRBV29-1 and TRBJ1-1; no clear D. Germline V gene lookup returns CDR1 SQVTM and CDR2 ANQGSEA. CDR3 length equals 14 residues. Trimming cost V 4 bases and J 4 bases, with 16 bases left between them. The CDR3 sequence: CSVVPRGAGTEAFF. In DNA, the CDR3 is TGCAGCGTTGTCCCACGGGGTGCGGGCACTGAAGCTTTCTTT.

This clone was picked up a small number of times. V is TRBV24-1 and J is TRBJ1-2, with D perhaps matching TRBD1 (5 bases). Trimming took off 1 base at V and 5 bases at J, with 10 bases between the two ends. Germline V gives CDR1 KGHDR, CDR2 SFDVKD. The CDR3 contains 14 residues. CDR3 nucleotide sequence: TGTGCCACCAGTGATTTACGACAGCCTTATGGCTACACCTTC. Amino acid sequence: CATSDLRQPYGYTF.